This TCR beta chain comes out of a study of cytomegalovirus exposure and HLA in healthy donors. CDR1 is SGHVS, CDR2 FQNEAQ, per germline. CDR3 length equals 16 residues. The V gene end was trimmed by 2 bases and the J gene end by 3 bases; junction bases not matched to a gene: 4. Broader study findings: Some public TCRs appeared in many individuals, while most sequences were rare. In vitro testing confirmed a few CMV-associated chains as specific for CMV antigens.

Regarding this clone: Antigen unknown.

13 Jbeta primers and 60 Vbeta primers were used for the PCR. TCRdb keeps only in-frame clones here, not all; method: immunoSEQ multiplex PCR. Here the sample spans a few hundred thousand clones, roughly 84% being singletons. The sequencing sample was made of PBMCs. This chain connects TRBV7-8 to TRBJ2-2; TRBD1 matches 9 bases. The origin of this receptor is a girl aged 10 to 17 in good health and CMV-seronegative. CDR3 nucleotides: TGTGCCAGCAGCTTACCCGGGACAGGGTACACCGGGGAGCTGTTTTTT. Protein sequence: CASSLPGTGYTGELFF.